The next 20 T cell receptor beta chains were all read from a single sample in a study of blood T cell repertoires in COVID-19 (dated by TCRdb to about 2020). Library prep was done by the immunoSEQ multiplex PCR assay. Not all clones reach the TCRdb copy of this immuneACCESS table, which keeps in-frame sequences only. Checked studies attribute under half of the gap to unresolved V genes and leave the rest unexplained. This sample is represented by around 150,000 clones; approximately 84% of them were singletons. Clones ranked in the top ten supply 2.2% of the sample. Sequencing used peripheral blood. The receptors originated from a man between 65 and 85 years old with acute or convalescent COVID-19.

The chain is built from TRBV6-5 and TRBJ1-2; D might be TRBD1 (6 bases). Deletions cut 4 bases from V and 1 base from J, with 10 bases between. The CDR3 is made up of 14 amino acids. The germline gives CDR1 MNHEY, CDR2 SVGAGI. This chain's CDR3 is CASSSGQLNYGYTF. CDR3 nucleotides: TGTGCCAGCAGTTCTGGACAGCTTAACTATGGCTACACCTTC.

As regards this clone: This specimen includes other DNA sequences encoding the same CDR3. V and J are TRBV7-2 and TRBJ1-5; weak D call: TRBD1 (6 bases). CDR1 is SGHTA and CDR2 is FQGNSA in the germline V gene. The V gene lost 1 base and the J gene lost 1 base, with 8 bases spanning the gap. The CDR3 length is 15 residues. The CDR3 DNA reads as TGTGCCAGCAGCTTAGGGGGGCCCAGCAATCAGCCCCAGCATTTT. Amino acid sequence: CASSLGGPSNQPQHF.

The chain employs TRBV6-5 and TRBJ1-5; 9 nucleotides line up with TRBD1. There are 15 residues in the CDR3. Germline V gene sequence: CDR1 MNHEY, CDR2 SVGAGI. V shed 0 bases, J shed 7 bases, and the junction held 4 bases outside the gene matches. The CDR3 region has the DNA TGTGCCAGCAGTTACTCTGGGACAGGGAACCAGCCCCAGCATTTT. It codes for CASSYSGTGNQPQHF.

This clone was recorded once. The chain has TRBV28 and TRBJ1-6; D is possibly TRBD1 (5 bases). The CDR3 extends over 14 amino acids. The ends were cut back, 3 bases at V and 7 bases at J, with 10 bases in the middle. CDR1 and CDR2 from the germline V gene are MDHEN and SYDVKM. The CDR3 loop is CASSFAGWNSPLHF. CDR3 nucleotide sequence: TGTGCCAGCAGTTTTGCAGGGTGGAATTCACCCCTCCACTTT.

The gene calls are TRBV4-2 and TRBJ1-4; D is uncertain. CDR1 is LGHNA and CDR2 is YNFKEQ in the germline V gene. The CDR3 has 12 residues. The V end lost 4 bases, the J end lost 6 bases, and 6 bases lay between the germline ends. DNA for the CDR3: TGTGCCAGCAGCCCCATGTATGAAAAACTGTTTTTT. It codes for CASSPMYEKLFF.

This clone has just one count. The chain uses TRBV10-1 and TRBJ2-5; 8 bases agree with TRBD2. CDR3 length: 15 amino acids. V lost 5 bases and J lost 7; bases outside the gene matches: 12. CDR1 WNHNN and CDR2 SYGVQD come from the germline V gene (reference sequence). The CDR3 nucleotides read TGCGCCAGCAGTTCCTCCAGCGGGGGAAGCGGGACCCAGTACTTC. This sequence encodes CASSSSSGGSGTQYF.

The chain combines TRBV7-2 with TRBJ1-4; 7 bases align to TRBD1. Germline V gives CDR1 SGHTA, CDR2 FQGNSA. The CDR3 consists of 15 residues. Trimming at V came to 1 base and at J to 8 bases, leaving 7 bases not matched to a gene. The CDR3 region has the DNA TGTGCCAGCAGCTTAGACAGGGGTTTCGGCGAAAAACTGTTTTTT. It encodes CASSLDRGFGEKLFF.

This clone was seen a handful of times. The genes are TRBV28 and TRBJ1-5; 8 nucleotides match TRBD1. CDR3 size: 14 residues. The V gene end was trimmed by 6 bases and the J gene end by 6 bases; junction bases not matched to a gene: 7. From germline, CDR1 is MDHEN and CDR2 SYDVKM. In nucleotides, the CDR3 is TGTGCCAGCAGACTCGGGACAGGAGGTCAGCCCCAGCATTTT. Translated: CASRLGTGGQPQHF.

V is TRBV19 and J is TRBJ2-7; 12 bases agree with TRBD1. CDR1 is LNHDA and CDR2 is SQIVND in the germline V gene (reference sequence). The trim removed 4 bases at V and 2 bases at J, leaving 15 bases unmatched. The CDR3 loop spans 19 amino acids. The CDR3 coding sequence is TGTGCCAGTAGTAACCGGGACAGGGGGCGCCTGGGGACTACCTACGAGCAGTACTTC. Amino acids: CASSNRDRGRLGTTYEQYF.

CDR3 in DNA: TGTGCCAGCAGTTTACCGGTCCGGGAGACCCAGTACTTC. Amino acids: CASSLPVRETQYF. V usage is TRBV28 and J usage is TRBJ2-5; D remains unclear. The CDR3 has 13 amino acids. With 2 bases removed from V and 5 bases from J, the gap between germline ends came to 9 bases. Germline loops: CDR1 MDHEN, CDR2 SYDVKM.

J is TRBJ2-2 and V is TRBV6-1; D remains unclear. Germline CDR1 and CDR2: MNHNS and SASEGT. V lost 3 bases to trimming and J lost 5 bases, with 7 bases between them. The CDR3 sequence is 13 residues long. CDR3: CASSDWATGELFF. DNA of the CDR3: TGTGCCAGCAGTGATTGGGCGACCGGGGAGCTGTTTTTT.

The chain links TRBV5-1 to TRBJ1-3; TRBD1 might be the D (6 bases). CDR1 and CDR2 (germline): SGHRS, YFSETQ. Between the trimmed V and J ends, which lost 4 bases and 1 base, there was a span of 21 bases. This CDR3 spans 18 amino acids. The CDR3 loop reads CASSRTTGLVTSGNTIYF. CDR3 nucleotide sequence: TGCGCCAGCAGCCGTACCACAGGGCTGGTTACATCTGGAAACACCATATATTTT.

This rearrangement joins TRBV6-5 to TRBJ1-2; D gene unclear. The CDR3 loop spans 16 amino acids. V lost 0 bases and J 3 bases, leaving 14 bases between the germline ends. Germline CDR1 MNHEY, CDR2 SVGAGI. The CDR3 here is CASSYSSGRADYGYTF. In DNA, the CDR3 is TGTGCCAGCAGTTACTCTTCTGGGAGGGCGGACTATGGCTACACCTTC.

The chain carries TRBV28 and TRBJ2-7; 11 bases are a match to TRBD2. Germline assignment: CDR1 MDHEN and CDR2 SYDVKM. J was trimmed by 8 bases and V by 6 bases; bases with no gene match: 12. The CDR3 is 15 amino acids. The CDR3 loop is CASRHTGTSGSQQYF. In DNA, the CDR3 is TGTGCCAGCAGACACACCGGGACTAGCGGCTCCCAGCAGTACTTC.

Written as DNA, the CDR3 is TGTGCCAGCAGCGTAGGGCTAGCGGCGACCACAGATACGCAGTATTTT. Translating it yields CASSVGLAATTDTQYF. The V call is TRBV9, the J call TRBJ2-3; 7 nucleotides agree with TRBD2. The CDR3 is 16 residues long. The trim removed 0 bases at V and 2 bases at J, leaving 6 bases unmatched. Germline CDR1 is SGDLS and CDR2 is YYNGEE.

V is TRBV27 and J is TRBJ1-2; maybe TRBD1 (6 bases). This CDR3 has 15 residues. Germline CDR1 and CDR2: MNHEY and SMNVEV (reference sequence). Trimming stripped 2 bases from V and 0 bases from J, with 10 bases between. In DNA form, the CDR3 reads TGTGCCAGCAGTTTAAGGACAGATCCTAACTATGGCTACACCTTC. This encodes CASSLRTDPNYGYTF.

The J gene is TRBJ2-7, the V gene TRBV28; D unclear. The germline CDR1 and CDR2 sequences are MDHEN and SYDVKM. This CDR3 is built from 12 residues. V shed 8 bases and J shed 0 bases, with 8 bases lying between them. The CDR3 bases are TGTGCCAGCGGCAGGTACTCCTACGAGCAGTACTTC. Translating gives CASGRYSYEQYF.

The J gene is TRBJ2-1, the V gene TRBV11-2; weak D call: TRBD1 (6 bases). There are 16 residues in the CDR3. Trimming pared 0 bases from V and 7 bases from J, leaving 16 bases between. CDR1 is SGHAT and CDR2 is FQNNGV in the germline V gene. As DNA, the CDR3 is TGTGCCAGCAGCTTAGAGTGGGCAGGGGTCAGGAATGAGCAGTTCTTC. Translated, it gives CASSLEWAGVRNEQFF. Complete variable domain (other parts from reference TRBV11-2 and TRBJ2-1): EAGVAQSPRYKIIEKRQSVAFWCNPISGHATLYWYQQILGQGPKLLIQFQNNGVVDDSQLPKDRFSAERLKGVDSTLKIQPAKLEDSAVYLCASSLEWAGVRNEQFFGPGTRLTVL.

The V and J genes are TRBV19 and TRBJ2-3; the match to TRBD2 covers 7 bases. J lost 4 bases, V lost 0 bases, and 4 bases had no gene match. The CDR3 has 15 amino acids. CDR1 LNHDA and CDR2 SQIVND come from the germline V gene (reference sequence). CDR3 sequence reads: CASSIDRGGADTQYF. In DNA form, the CDR3 reads TGTGCCAGTAGTATAGATCGGGGAGGGGCAGATACGCAGTATTTT.

This clone was detected once. V gene TRBV7-9 combines with J gene TRBJ1-4, with D perhaps matching TRBD1 (6 bases). Germline CDR1 SEHNR, CDR2 FQNEAQ (reference sequence). The CDR3 is 13 residues long. The V and J ends lost 2 bases and 8 bases respectively, with 9 bases between them. The CDR3 sequence: CASSLPGTEKLFF. DNA of the CDR3: TGTGCCAGCAGCTTACCGGGGACAGAAAAACTGTTTTTT.